Listed below are T cell receptor beta chains from one sample, sequenced in a study of cytomegalovirus exposure and HLA in healthy donors. Profiling relied on immunoSEQ multiplex PCR, and the TCRdb table lists in-frame clones only, not all of them. The table records approximately 140,000 clones, 60% to 85% of them present only once. Sequenced input: PBMCs. These receptors were obtained from a man aged 35 to 55 in good health and CMV-seronegative. Each CDR3 is given with its conserved first and last residue. The order of the fields is clone size, D gene, J gene, V gene, CDR3 protein, CDR3 DNA. D genes are given only for firm matches. Expanded clones are given a class, and other clones once, few, many or no size at all.

>NA|NA|TRBJ1-1|TRBV30
CAWSVAGNTEAFF
TGTGCCTGGAGTGTGGCGGGGAACACTGAAGCTTTCTTT
>NA|TRBD1|TRBJ1-2|TRBV5-1
CASSLAVTGGYGYTF
TGCGCCAGCAGCTTGGCTGTGACAGGGGGCTATGGCTACACCTTC
>NA|NA|TRBJ2-5|TRBV6-1
CASSESKRSYQETQYF
TGTGCCAGCAGTGAATCTAAGCGATCGTACCAAGAGACCCAGTACTTC
>NA|NA|TRBJ2-5|TRBV7-9
CASSLGWTPEETQYF
TGTGCCAGCAGCTTAGGGTGGACTCCTGAAGAGACCCAGTACTTC
>few|TRBD1|TRBJ2-5|TRBV6-4
CASSPTGGQETQYF
TGTGCCAGCAGCCCGACAGGGGGGCAAGAGACCCAGTACTTC
>NA|TRBD1|TRBJ2-3|TRBV13
CASSPKPGQGQIEGSTDTQYF
TGTGCCAGCAGCCCAAAACCGGGACAGGGACAAATTGAGGGTAGCACAGATACGCAGTATTTT
>once|NA|TRBJ1-4|TRBV5-1
CASSRQELNEKLFF
TGCGCCAGCAGCCGACAGGAACTTAATGAAAAACTGTTTTTT
>NA|NA|TRBJ1-6|TRBV18
CASSPGEESPLHF
TGTGCCAGCTCACCGGGGGAGGAATCACCCCTCCACTTT
>NA|TRBD1|TRBJ2-7|TRBV30
CAWSVDRGYEQYF
TGTGCCTGGAGTGTAGACAGGGGCTACGAGCAGTACTTC
>NA|NA|TRBJ1-1|TRBV6-5
CASSFVGGNTEAFF
TGTGCCAGCAGTTTCGTAGGGGGGAACACTGAAGCTTTCTTT
>few|TRBD2|TRBJ2-7|TRBV4-2
CASSQVLSGEYEQYF
TGTGCCAGCAGCCAAGTCCTTAGCGGGGAATACGAGCAGTACTTC
>few|NA|TRBJ2-1|TRBV15
CATSRAPNSGSNEQFF
TGTGCCACCAGCAGAGCCCCAAACAGCGGATCCAATGAGCAGTTCTTC
>NA|TRBD1|TRBJ1-1|TRBV6-5
CASSYQTGAEAFF
TGTGCCAGCAGTTACCAGACAGGGGCTGAAGCTTTCTTT
>NA|TRBD1|TRBJ2-7|TRBV7-8
CASSTRTGTYEQYF
TGTGCCAGCAGCACCCGGACAGGAACCTACGAGCAGTACTTC
>NA|TRBD1|TRBJ2-7|TRBV30
CAWNTGGSYEQYF
TGTGCCTGGAATACAGGGGGTTCGTACGAGCAGTACTTC
>NA|NA|TRBJ1-1|TRBV5-8
CASSFARVSAEAFF
TGTGCCAGCAGCTTCGCCAGGGTATCTGCTGAAGCTTTCTTT
>NA|TRBD1|TRBJ2-5|TRBV7-9
CASSFETGQETQYF
TGTGCCAGCAGCTTCGAGACAGGGCAAGAGACCCAGTACTTC
>NA|TRBD2|TRBJ2-3|TRBV11-2
CASSLGLAGVRTDTQYF
TGTGCCAGCAGCTTAGGACTAGCGGGAGTACGGACAGATACGCAGTATTTT
>few|TRBD1|TRBJ1-4|TRBV10-1
CASTETGRATNEKLFF
TGCGCCAGCACCGAGACAGGGCGTGCAACTAATGAAAAACTGTTTTTT
>NA|NA|TRBJ2-1|TRBV21-1
CASSKVSVGLSWKSSYNEQFF
TGTGCCAGCAGCAAAGTTTCTGTGGGGCTCTCCTGGAAGAGCTCCTACAATGAGCAGTTCTTC
>NA|TRBD1|TRBJ2-1|TRBV6-1
CASSPGQGLGEQFF
TGTGCCAGTTCCCCGGGACAGGGTTTAGGTGAGCAGTTCTTC
>NA|NA|TRBJ2-1|TRBV2
CASSVTDSSYNEQFF
TGTGCCAGCAGTGTTACTGATAGCTCCTACAATGAGCAGTTCTTC
>few|NA|TRBJ1-1|TRBV5-5
CASSLGVLGGGTEAFF
TGTGCCAGCAGCTTGGGCGTTCTCGGGGGGGGCACTGAAGCTTTCTTT
>NA|NA|TRBJ2-7|TRBV7-9
CASSPDFYEQYF
TGTGCCAGCAGCCCCGACTTCTACGAGCAGTACTTC
>NA|NA|TRBJ1-4|TRBV30
CAGYDGGGNEKLFF
TGTGCCGGCTACGACGGGGGAGGTAATGAAAAACTGTTTTTT
>NA|NA|TRBJ1-1|TRBV10-3
CAISEEGVYTEAFF
TGTGCCATCAGTGAGGAAGGGGTCTACACTGAAGCTTTCTTT
>few|TRBD1|TRBJ1-2|TRBV7-2
CASSSQGTEYGYTF
TGTGCCAGCAGCTCCCAGGGGACAGAGTATGGCTACACCTTC
>NA|NA|TRBJ2-1|TRBV9
CASSLGTSYNEQFF
TGTGCCAGCAGCCTTGGGACTTCTTACAATGAGCAGTTCTTC
>once|TRBD2|TRBJ2-7|TRBV6-1
CAYPQLAGVYEQYF
TGTGCCTATCCCCAACTAGCGGGGGTCTACGAGCAGTACTTC
>NA|NA|TRBJ1-1|TRBV19
CASSINDRNTEAFF
TGTGCCAGCAGTATTAACGACAGGAACACTGAAGCTTTCTTT
>few|TRBD1|TRBJ1-4|TRBV29-1
CSVTGQGPEKLFF
TGCAGCGTTACAGGACAGGGTCCCGAAAAACTGTTTTTT
>few|TRBD1|TRBJ2-7|TRBV4-1
CASSPGTDYEQYF
TGCGCCAGCAGCCCCGGGACAGACTACGAGCAGTACTTC
>NA|TRBD2|TRBJ2-1|TRBV6-5
CASRPSGGSYNEQFF
TGTGCCAGCAGACCCTCGGGAGGCTCCTACAATGAGCAGTTCTTC
>NA|NA|TRBJ2-7|TRBV7-6
CASSLTPSSGEQYF
TGTGCCAGCAGCTTAACGCCTTCATCCGGGGAGCAGTACTTC
>NA|NA|TRBJ2-7|TRBV6-5
CASKIGYEQYF
TGTGCCAGCAAGATCGGCTACGAGCAGTACTTC
>NA|NA|TRBJ2-7|TRBV5-1
CASSLDREGDSYEQYF
TGCGCCAGCAGCTTGGATCGAGAGGGAGATTCCTACGAGCAGTACTTC
>few|NA|TRBJ2-1|TRBV9
CASSVVQAPYNEQFF
TGTGCCAGCAGCGTAGTCCAGGCCCCTTACAATGAGCAGTTCTTC
>NA|NA|TRBJ2-3|TRBV4-1
CASSQGVGATDTQYF
TGCGCCAGCAGCCAAGGGGTGGGGGCAACAGATACGCAGTATTTT
>once|NA|TRBJ2-7|TRBV5-1
CASSKDGAYVSEQYF
TGCGCCAGCTCGAAAGACGGAGCCTACGTGAGTGAGCAGTACTTC
>NA|TRBD1|TRBJ1-2|TRBV7-8
CASSSEPGQGFNYGYTF
TGTGCCAGCAGCTCGGAGCCGGGACAGGGTTTTAACTATGGCTACACCTTC
>NA|TRBD1|TRBJ2-7|TRBV28
CASVTIRDRGHEQYF
TGTGCCAGCGTCACCATCCGGGACAGGGGCCACGAGCAGTACTTC
>NA|TRBD1|TRBJ1-6|TRBV28
CASTQGVYNSPLHF
TGTGCCAGCACCCAGGGGGTCTATAATTCACCCCTCCACTTT
>once|TRBD1|TRBJ2-3|TRBV7-9
CASSRTLGGLPPDTQYF
TGTGCCAGCAGCCGGACGCTAGGGGGCTTACCCCCGGATACGCAGTATTTT
>NA|NA|TRBJ1-1|TRBV28
CASSLKPDLDTEAFF
TGTGCCAGCAGTTTAAAGCCGGACTTAGACACTGAAGCTTTCTTT
>few|TRBD2|TRBJ2-3|TRBV14
CASSQGGSSSSGTYTDTQYF
TGTGCCAGCAGCCAAGGAGGGTCCAGCTCTAGCGGGACCTACACAGATACGCAGTATTTT
>NA|TRBD2|TRBJ2-5|TRBV6-6
CASSYAGGQETQYF
TGTGCCAGCAGTTATGCGGGGGGGCAAGAGACCCAGTACTTC
>once|NA|TRBJ1-2|TRBV28
CASSFRDRVDGYTF
TGTGCCAGCAGTTTTCGAGACAGAGTCGATGGCTACACCTTC
>once|NA|TRBJ2-5|TRBV11-2
CASSLGVTGLVETQYF
TGTGCCAGCAGCTTAGGGGTAACAGGGTTGGTCGAGACCCAGTACTTC
>once|TRBD2|TRBJ2-2|TRBV27
CASRLAGANTGELFF
TGTGCCAGCAGGCTAGCGGGAGCCAACACCGGGGAGCTGTTTTTT
>NA|NA|TRBJ1-5|TRBV2
CASSESLRSNQPQHF
TGTGCCAGCAGTGAAAGCCTACGGAGCAATCAGCCCCAGCATTTT
>NA|TRBD2|TRBJ2-2|TRBV7-7
CASSSPTSGSTGELFF
TGTGCCAGCAGCTCTCCGACTAGCGGGAGTACCGGGGAGCTGTTTTTT
>NA|TRBD1|TRBJ2-3|TRBV7-8
CASSLHSMPGQGRTDTQYF
TGTGCCAGCAGCTTACATTCAATGCCGGGACAGGGGCGAACAGATACGCAGTATTTT
>once|NA|TRBJ1-1|TRBV6-1
CASSLQGGTEAFF
TGTGCCAGCAGTCTACAGGGTGGCACTGAAGCTTTCTTT
>NA|TRBD1|TRBJ2-7|TRBV5-1
CASSPRQGESEQYF
TGCGCCAGCAGCCCACGACAGGGTGAGAGCGAGCAGTACTTC
>NA|NA|TRBJ2-5|TRBV27
CASSSYGLKETQYF
TGTGCCAGCAGTTCATACGGACTGAAAGAGACCCAGTACTTC
>NA|TRBD2|TRBJ2-1|TRBV9
CASSATSGSSYNEQFF
TGTGCCAGCAGCGCGACTAGCGGAAGCTCCTACAATGAGCAGTTCTTC
>once|TRBD1|TRBJ2-7|TRBV9
CASSKRTGTYEQYF
TGTGCCAGCAGCAAACGGACAGGAACCTACGAGCAGTACTTC
>NA|TRBD1|TRBJ2-7|TRBV5-1
CASSSGTVTYEQYF
TGCGCCAGCAGCTCCGGGACAGTAACCTACGAGCAGTACTTC
>NA|TRBD1|TRBJ2-4|TRBV28
CASRDRGSKNIQYF
TGTGCCAGCAGGGACAGGGGGTCCAAAAACATTCAGTACTTC